This TCR beta chain was retrieved from a study of immune evolution from preneoplasia to lung adenocarcinoma. Overall study: HLA loss of heterozygosity: roughly 6.6% AIS, more than 14% MIA, over 30% ADC, none AAH.

This clone was counted a few times. Two lung cancer pathologists independently confirmed each histologic diagnosis. Using immunoSEQ multiplex PCR, the repertoire was profiled, and TCRdb retains in-frame clones only, with some absent. The sample holds 9,000 or so clones, nearly 90% seen once. Germline V gene sequence: CDR1 SQVTM, CDR2 ANQGSEA. The CDR3 consists of 15 residues. Trimming removed 1 base from V and 3 bases from J, with 16 bases in between. The receptor was derived from a person aged 70 to 80 with invasive lung adenocarcinoma. The specimen sequenced was FFPE invasive lung adenocarcinoma tissue. The rearrangement uses TRBV29-1 and TRBJ2-7; D may be TRBD2 (6 bases). The CDR3 nucleotides are TGCAGCGTTGAAGTGGGGGGACCTGGGAGCTACGAGCAGTACTTC. Its protein is CSVEVGGPGSYEQYF.